The 23 T cell receptor beta chains given below trace back to one sample, sequenced in a study of cytomegalovirus exposure and HLA in healthy donors. 13 Jbeta primers and 60 Vbeta primers were used for the PCR. Some clones are missing from TCRdb's copy, which holds only in-frame ones; the method was immunoSEQ multiplex PCR. The sample has around 150,000 clones, over 80% seen once. Input material: PBMCs. These TCRs come from a man over 45 in good health and CMV-seropositive.

This chain connects TRBV7-9 to TRBJ1-1; 7 bases are shared with TRBD1. Trimming took 6 bases from V and 1 from J; bases not matched to a gene: 11. This CDR3 has 16 residues. Per the germline V gene, CDR1 is SEHNR and CDR2 is FQNEAQ (reference sequence). CDR3: CASRPKTGLPNTEAFF. CDR3 DNA: TGTGCCAGCAGACCGAAGACAGGGCTCCCGAACACTGAAGCTTTCTTT.

The table lists this clone with a few counts. V and J are TRBV19 and TRBJ2-3; 14 bases fit TRBD2. Trimming removed 5 bases from V and 4 bases from J; junction bases left unmatched: 5. The germline CDR1 and CDR2 sequences are LNHDA and SQIVND (reference sequence). The CDR3 sequence is 16 residues long. The CDR3 DNA follows: TGTGCCAGTAGTTCCAGGACTAGCGGGAGGCCAGATACGCAGTATTTT. Protein product: CASSSRTSGRPDTQYF.

The rearrangement joins TRBV28 to TRBJ1-4, with D tentatively TRBD1 (5 bases). The CDR3 totals 16 residues. V was pared by 7 bases and J by 3 bases, with 18 bases between. CDR1 is MDHEN and CDR2 is SYDVKM in the germline V gene. CDR3 in amino acids: CASTDGGAGANEKLFF. CDR3 nucleotide sequence: TGTGCCAGCACCGACGGAGGGGCGGGTGCTAATGAAAAACTGTTTTTT.

The chain is built from TRBV7-6 and TRBJ2-3; 7 bases agree with TRBD1. CDR3 size: 16 residues. The ends lost 5 bases at V and 5 bases at J; junction bases unmatched: 13. Germline V lookup: CDR1 SGHVS, CDR2 FNYEAQ. CDR3 DNA: TGTGCCAGCAGCGTAGGGACAGCTCGTATGGTAGATACGCAGTATTTT. Protein sequence: CASSVGTARMVDTQYF.

The CDR3 DNA sequence: TGCGCCAGCAGCTTGGTGAGCTCCACTGAAGCTTTCTTT. Amino acids: CASSLVSSTEAFF. The rearrangement joins TRBV5-1 to TRBJ1-1; no firm D call. Looked up from germline, CDR1 is SGHRS and CDR2 is YFSETQ. This CDR3 spans 13 amino acids. The germline V and J ends were trimmed by 0 bases and 4 bases, with 7 bases remaining between them. The variable domain in full, with the rest retrieved from reference TRBV5-1 and TRBJ1-1, is KAGVTQTPRYLIKTRGQQVTLSCSPISGHRSVSWYQQTPGQGLQFLFEYFSETQRNKGNFPGRFSGRQFSNSRSEMNVSTLELGDSALYLCASSLVSSTEAFFGQGTRLTVV.

V is TRBV12-2 and J is TRBJ2-1; TRBD2, the table's D call, lacks a check against the DNA. TRBV12-2 has pseudogene status. The CDR3 is made up of 18 amino acids. The CDR3 region has the DNA TGTGCAAGTCGCTTACAAATTACTAGCGGGGGGACCCGCAATGAGCAGTTCTTC. Translation gives CASRLQITSGGTRNEQFF.

The CDR3 protein is CASSASPGFVEKLFF. CDR3 DNA sequence: TGTGCCAGCAGCGCATCGCCAGGTTTTGTCGAAAAACTGTTTTTT. This sequence joins TRBV5-4 and TRBJ1-4; D unclear. Per the germline V gene, CDR1 is SGHNT and CDR2 is YYREEE (reference sequence). Trimming removed 4 bases from V and 8 bases from J, with 18 bases in between. The CDR3 totals 15 residues. The whole variable domain, remainder taken from reference TRBV5-4 and TRBJ1-4, is ETGVTQSPTHLIKTRGQQVTLRCSSQSGHNTVSWYQQALGQGPQFIFQYYREEENGRGNFPPRFSGLQFPNYSSELNVNALELDDSALYLCASSASPGFVEKLFFGSGTQLSVL.

This chain links TRBV6-5 with TRBJ2-3; D is unclear. The CDR3 is 12 residues long. CDR1 MNHEY and CDR2 SVGAGI come from the germline V gene. The V and J ends lost 7 bases and 3 bases respectively, with 8 bases between them. The CDR3 DNA reads TGTGCCAGCAAGAAGGAGACAGATACGCAGTATTTT. Amino acid sequence: CASKKETDTQYF.

V gene TRBV4-2 combines with J gene TRBJ2-1; no reliable D call. Germline values: CDR1 LGHNA, CDR2 YNFKEQ. The CDR3 length is 16 residues. V gave up 0 bases and J gave up 7 bases, with 16 bases separating them. Here the CDR3 DNA reads TGTGCCAGCAGCCAAGATAAGAGCGTGCGGTGGAATGAGCAGTTCTTC. Amino acid sequence: CASSQDKSVRWNEQFF.

This chain links TRBV5-1 with TRBJ1-2; D is perhaps TRBD1 (6 bases). Germline CDR1 SGHRS, CDR2 YFSETQ. The length of the CDR3 is 13 residues. Deletions cut 2 bases from V and 2 bases from J, with 7 bases between. The CDR3 nucleotides read TGCGCCAGCAGCTTCCAGGGGAACTATGGCTACACCTTC. Amino acids: CASSFQGNYGYTF.

The chain joins TRBV6-6 to TRBJ1-5; TRBD1 might be the D (5 bases). Per germline, CDR1 MNHNY and CDR2 SVGAGI (reference sequence). V was trimmed by 1 base and J by 9 bases, leaving 10 bases between them. The CDR3 extends over 13 amino acids. The CDR3 nucleotides are TGTGCCAGCAGTTACTTCGGGGGTGGGCCCCAGCATTTT. Amino acids: CASSYFGGGPQHF.

About this clone: The junction departs from the called germline gene at one end, perhaps through a read error. V and J are TRBV7-9 and TRBJ2-1; 7 bases are a match to TRBD1. Germline V gene sequence: CDR1 SEHNR, CDR2 FQNEAQ (reference sequence). The CDR3 has 12 amino acids. The chain's CDR3 is CSSSKQGYEQFF. The CDR3 DNA reads as TGTTCCAGCAGCAAACAGGGGTATGAGCAGTTCTTC.

This chain connects TRBV6-5 to TRBJ1-1; the D gene is possibly TRBD1 (6 bases). The CDR3 runs to 13 residues. V was pared by 6 bases and J by 6 bases, with 14 bases between. The V gene's germline CDR1 is MNHEY and CDR2 SVGAGI. The CDR3 region is CASREQGKSEAFF. In DNA, the CDR3 is TGTGCCAGCAGGGAGCAGGGGAAATCTGAAGCTTTCTTT.

Regarding this clone: At one of its ends the junction is not consistent with the germline gene, which may arise from a read error. The chain couples TRBV5-6 to TRBJ2-4; the match to TRBD2 covers 7 bases. Germline values: CDR1 SGHDT, CDR2 YYEEEE. There are 17 residues in the CDR3. This chain's CDR3 is CASSLGRSRLAKSIQYF. CDR3 DNA sequence: TGTGCCAGCAGCTTGGGCCGGTCCAGACTAGCCAAAAGCATTCAGTACTTC. The complete variable domain, with remaining parts taken from reference TRBV5-6 and TRBJ2-4, reads DAGVTQSPTHLIKTRGQQVTLRCSPKSGHDTVSWYQQALGQGPQFIFQYYEEEERQRGNFPDRFSGHQFPNYSSELNVNALLLGDSALYLCASSLGRSRLAKSIQYFGAGTRLSVL.

The V call is TRBV9, the J call TRBJ2-3; a possible D gene is TRBD2 (5 bases). This CDR3 has 17 residues. V was pared by 2 bases and J by 2 bases, with 18 bases between. Germline-derived CDR1 and CDR2 are SGDLS and YYNGEE. In nucleotides, the CDR3 is TGTGCCAGCAGCGTTCCCATTCGAGCGGAGGCCACAGATACGCAGTATTTT. Encoded protein: CASSVPIRAEATDTQYF.

J is TRBJ2-3 and V is TRBV11-2; TRBD2 matches 9 bases. The CDR3 spans 17 residues. Per the germline V gene, CDR1 is SGHAT and CDR2 is FQNNGV. The ends lost 1 base at V and 6 bases at J; junction bases unmatched: 11. CDR3 residues: CASSLAQRGVGVDTQYF. The CDR3 region has the DNA TGTGCCAGCAGCTTAGCCCAGCGGGGGGTGGGTGTGGATACGCAGTATTTT.

The chain uses TRBV9 and TRBJ2-1, with D possibly TRBD2 on 5 matching bases. The CDR3 sequence is 14 residues long. The germline gives CDR1 SGDLS, CDR2 YYNGEE. V was pared by 0 bases and J by 6 bases, with 10 bases between. The CDR3 sequence: CASSVGGPLNEQFF. The CDR3 DNA is TGTGCCAGCAGCGTAGGCGGGCCCCTCAATGAGCAGTTCTTC. The variable domain in full, with the rest retrieved from reference TRBV9 and TRBJ2-1, is DSGVTQTPKHLITATGQRVTLRCSPRSGDLSVYWYQQSLDQGLQFLIQYYNGEERAKGNILERFSAQQFPDLHSELNLSSLELGDSALYFCASSVGGPLNEQFFGPGTRLTVL.

The chain carries TRBV5-5 and TRBJ2-1; D is possibly TRBD2 (5 bases). This CDR3 is 11 amino acids long. V was pared by 4 bases and J by 9 bases, with 8 bases between. Germline V gene lookup returns CDR1 SGHKS and CDR2 YYEKEE (reference sequence). CDR3 amino acids: CASSLGSEQFF. In DNA form, the CDR3 reads TGTGCCAGCAGCCTAGGGAGTGAGCAGTTCTTC.

The V and J genes are TRBV28 and TRBJ2-7, with 9 bases identical to TRBD1. The germline CDR1 and CDR2 sequences are MDHEN and SYDVKM. The CDR3 loop spans 15 amino acids. V lost 6 bases, J lost 4 bases, and 10 bases stayed unmatched. The CDR3 is CASRPTGTGLYEQYF. In nucleotides, the CDR3 is TGTGCCAGCAGACCTACCGGGACAGGGTTGTACGAGCAGTACTTC.

The CDR3 here is CASRSSGGGYTF. The CDR3 DNA is TGTGCCAGCAGATCCTCGGGGGGCGGCTACACCTTC. The chain recombines TRBV6-5 with TRBJ1-2; tentatively, D is TRBD1 (6 bases). Germline V gene data show CDR1 as MNHEY and CDR2 as SVGAGI. Trimming shortened V by 6 bases and J by 8 bases, and 13 bases separated the two germline ends. CDR3 length: 12 amino acids.

The chain recombines TRBV6-1 with TRBJ2-5; D is ambiguous. The CDR3 length is 12 residues. Trimming removed 5 bases from V and 5 bases from J, with 9 bases in between. The V gene's germline CDR1 is MNHNS and CDR2 SASEGT. CDR3 sequence (DNA): TGTGCCAGCAGTCCCCATCGGGAGACCCAGTACTTC. Translation: CASSPHRETQYF.

The CDR3, as DNA: TGTGCCAGCAGAACAGGGTTCAATCAGCCCCAGCATTTT. It is translated as CASRTGFNQPQHF. The chain recombines TRBV28 with TRBJ1-5; TRBD1 might be the D (6 bases). Trimming removed 6 bases from V and 3 bases from J, with 9 bases in between. Looked up from germline, CDR1 is MDHEN and CDR2 is SYDVKM. CDR3 length: 13 amino acids.

The chain combines TRBV5-6 with TRBJ2-3; weak D call: TRBD1 (5 bases). Germline-derived CDR1 and CDR2 are SGHDT and YYEEEE. The germline V and J ends were trimmed by 4 bases and 4 bases, with 16 bases remaining between them. The CDR3 totals 15 residues. CDR3 in amino acids: CASSPIGARSDTQYF. The CDR3, as DNA: TGTGCCAGCAGCCCTATTGGGGCCCGCTCAGATACGCAGTATTTT.